A single sample gave rise to the 5 T cell receptor beta chains below, sequenced in a study of cytomegalovirus exposure and HLA in healthy donors. In the PCR, 60 Vbeta and 13 Jbeta primers were used. Libraries were prepared by immunoSEQ multiplex PCR; TCRdb keeps only in-frame clonotypes and omits some of them. Among fewer than 200,000 clones, around four fifths were seen once, and the ten largest hold about 1.8%. Specimen: PBMCs. These receptors originate from a man in his forties in good health and CMV-seropositive.

The chain combines TRBV28 with TRBJ2-3, with TRBD2 matching over 14 bases. V lost 5 bases and J lost 6; bases outside the gene matches: 4. The CDR3 is made up of 15 amino acids. Germline V gene lookup returns CDR1 MDHEN and CDR2 SYDVKM. CDR3 region: CASSPRTSGGDTQYF. CDR3 DNA: TGTGCCAGCAGTCCACGGACTAGCGGGGGGGATACGCAGTATTTT.

About this clone itself: The identical CDR3 is also encoded by other nucleotide sequences in the sample. The V call is TRBV5-1, the J call TRBJ1-4, with 7 bases lining up with TRBD1. Trimming cost V 0 bases and J 7 bases; bases outside gene matches: 3. Looked up from germline, CDR1 is SGHRS and CDR2 is YFSETQ. This CDR3 is 14 amino acids long. CDR3 loop: CASSLGQGGEKLFF. CDR3 sequence (DNA): TGCGCCAGCAGCTTGGGACAGGGTGGTGAAAAACTGTTTTTT.

The V and J genes are TRBV29-1 and TRBJ2-1; D remains ambiguous. This CDR3 comprises 14 residues. Per germline, CDR1 SQVTM and CDR2 ANQGSEA. Trimming took 6 bases from V and 2 from J, leaving 14 bases between them. This CDR3 is CSVSIRIAYNEQFF. In DNA, the CDR3 is TGCAGCGTGTCGATCAGGATCGCCTACAATGAGCAGTTCTTC.

This sequence joins TRBV12-5 and TRBJ2-7; TRBD1 might be the D (6 bases). Trimming left V 2 bases short and J 6 bases short, with 17 bases between. Germline CDR1 and CDR2: LGHNT and FRNRAP. The length of the CDR3 is 15 residues. For the CDR3, the DNA is TGTGCTAGTGGTTTGTCCACAGGGCCCATTTTCGAGCAGTACTTC. Translating it yields CASGLSTGPIFEQYF. The full variable domain, its missing parts supplied by reference TRBV12-5 and TRBJ2-7, is DARVTQTPRHKVTEMGQEVTMRCQPILGHNTVFWYRQTMMQGLELLAYFRNRAPLDDSGMPKDRFSAEMPDATLATLKIQPSEPRDSAVYFCASGLSTGPIFEQYFGPGTRLTVT.

There are a few counts of this clone. The chain uses TRBV5-4 and TRBJ2-7, with 9 bases matching TRBD2. CDR3 size: 15 residues. V was pared by 3 bases and J by 4 bases, with 8 bases of the junction left unmatched. Germline V CDR1 and CDR2: SGHNT, YYREEE (reference sequence). The CDR3 loop is CASSSGGSGSYEQYF. The CDR3 DNA reads as TGTGCCAGCAGCTCGGGGGGTAGCGGGAGTTACGAGCAGTACTTC.